Each of the 13 T cell receptor beta chains below was sequenced from the same sample in a study of T cells after yellow fever vaccination (dated by TCRdb to about 2019). The sample's treatment or condition, from its label and the paper: live attenuated yellow fever vaccine strain. Library creation used 5' RACE. TCRdb lists the instrument as Illumina HiSeq 2500. TCRdb ran its own pipeline on the public reads, namely fastp trimming at Q25 and MiXCR clone calling, and kept in-frame beta chains. Each CDR3 protein gets just one entry, which takes the most common genes and DNA from the rows behind it. A total of just under 600,000 distinct CDR3 sequences appear in this sample, roughly 13% of them only once. Clones ranked in the top ten supply more than 12% of the sample. Sequenced here: PBMCs, sampled on the day of the yellow fever booster vaccination. Receptor source: a man aged 25 to 40 who received the YFV17D yellow fever vaccine.

This clonotype was found a few times. The chain carries TRBV5-1 and TRBJ2-7, with TRBD2 matching 14 bases. Trimming cost V 4 bases and J 3 bases; bases outside gene matches: 9. The V gene's germline CDR1 is SGHRS and CDR2 YFSETQ. This CDR3 has 17 amino acids. The CDR3 DNA follows: TGCGCCAGCAGCGCGGGGACTAGCGGGAGAAACCTCTACGAGCAGTACTTC. Translated: CASSAGTSGRNLYEQYF.

This chain joins TRBV5-4 and TRBJ2-7; D is undetermined. The germline V and J ends were trimmed by 0 bases and 0 bases, with 7 bases remaining between them. The CDR3 loop spans 14 amino acids. The germline CDR1 and CDR2 sequences are SGHNT and YYREEE (reference sequence). DNA of the CDR3: TGTGCCAGCAGCTTGGAGAGCAGCTCCTACGAGCAGTACTTC. Amino acids: CASSLESSSYEQYF.

This clonotype was counted a few times. This chain links TRBV12-3 or TRBV12-4 with TRBJ2-2; a weak D match, TRBD1 (5 bases). The CDR3 is 14 amino acids. Between the trimmed V and J ends, which lost 5 bases and 6 bases, there was a span of 13 bases. CDR3 bases: TGTGCCAGCAGTAGACCAGGGTCCGCCGGGGAGCTGTTTTTT. It yields the protein CASSRPGSAGELFF.

This rearrangement joins TRBV4-3 to TRBJ2-1; 9 nucleotides match TRBD2. The CDR3 totals 16 residues. Germline CDR1 is LGHNA and CDR2 is YSLEER. Trimming at V came to 0 bases and at J to 9 bases, leaving 9 bases not matched to a gene. CDR3 loop: CASSQDIAGVVTEQFF. The CDR3 DNA reads as TGCGCCAGCAGCCAAGATATAGCGGGAGTGGTTACTGAGCAGTTCTTC.

This clonotype was seen a handful of times. The chain is built from TRBV7-6 and TRBJ2-1; TRBD1 might be the D (5 bases). The germline gives CDR1 SGHVS, CDR2 FNYEAQ. V shed 3 bases and J shed 0 bases, with 18 bases lying between them. The CDR3 length is 18 residues. The CDR3 region is CASSFPNWGVSSYNEQFF. CDR3 DNA: TGTGCCAGCAGCTTTCCCAACTGGGGCGTAAGCTCCTACAATGAGCAGTTCTTC. Filled out from reference TRBV7-6 and TRBJ2-1, the complete variable domain reads GAGVSQSPRYKVTKRGQDVALRCDPISGHVSLYWYRQALGQGPEFLTYFNYEAQQDKSGLPNDRFSAERPEGSISTLTIQRTEQRDSAMYRCASSFPNWGVSSYNEQFFGPGTRLTVL.

This clonotype has only a few counts. J is TRBJ2-7 and V is TRBV6-5; maybe TRBD2 (8 bases). CDR3 length: 18 amino acids. CDR1 and CDR2 (germline): MNHEY, SVGAGI. Trimming removed 4 bases at V and 6 bases at J, with 28 bases between. Here the CDR3 reads CASSSTPGGPLTSGEQYF. The CDR3 bases are TGTGCCAGCAGTTCCACACCAGGGGGGCCGCTTACTAGCGGCGAGCAGTACTTC.

This clonotype occurred a few times. The chain links TRBV29-1 to TRBJ2-7, with TRBD1 identical over 7 bases. Trimming took 6 bases from V and 1 from J; bases not matched to a gene: 6. Germline-derived CDR1 and CDR2 are SQVTM and ANQGSEA. This CDR3 has 13 amino acids. DNA for the CDR3: TGCAGCGTCCACTCGGGACAGTCCTACGAGCAGTACTTC. Translated, it gives CSVHSGQSYEQYF.

The chain links TRBV20-1 to TRBJ2-1, with a possible D match to TRBD1 (6 bases). Germline V lookup: CDR1 DFQATT, CDR2 SNEGSKA (reference sequence). V was pared by 3 bases and J by 1 base, with 13 bases between. This CDR3 has 15 amino acids. The CDR3 loop reads CSASETGRSYNEQFF. DNA for the CDR3: TGCAGTGCTAGTGAAACAGGGAGATCCTACAATGAGCAGTTCTTC.

The chain employs TRBV4-3 and TRBJ1-2, with D tentatively TRBD1 (5 bases). This CDR3 spans 15 amino acids. Deletions cut 0 bases from V and 8 bases from J, with 16 bases between. Germline V gene data show CDR1 as LGHNA and CDR2 as YSLEER. This chain's CDR3 is CASSQEGDSGEGYTF. CDR3 nucleotides: TGCGCCAGCAGCCAAGAGGGCGACAGCGGGGAGGGCTACACCTTC.

This clonotype was recorded at least ten times. This chain uses TRBV30 with TRBJ2-2; D unresolved. Trimming stripped 0 bases from V and 1 base from J, with 3 bases between. The CDR3 is 13 amino acids. Germline lookup yields CDR1 GTSNPN and CDR2 SVGIG (reference sequence). The CDR3 DNA reads as TGTGCCTGGAGTGTAGTGAACACCGGGGAGCTGTTTTTT. It translates to CAWSVVNTGELFF.

The chain couples TRBV20-1 to TRBJ2-1, with 8 bases lining up with TRBD2. CDR3 size: 16 residues. Trimming at V came to 0 bases and at J to 5 bases, leaving 9 bases not matched to a gene. Per the germline V gene, CDR1 is DFQATT and CDR2 is SNEGSKA (reference sequence). CDR3 sequence: CSARDPSGSHHNEQFF. CDR3 coding DNA: TGCAGTGCTAGAGACCCCAGCGGGAGCCACCACAATGAGCAGTTCTTC.

This clonotype turned up a few times. The rearrangement links TRBV7-9 to TRBJ2-1; 12 bases match TRBD2. Trimming took 6 bases from V and 6 from J; bases not matched to a gene: 6. The CDR3 sequence is 15 residues long. Germline V gene data show CDR1 as SEHNR and CDR2 as FQNEAQ (reference sequence). CDR3 sequence: CASRPGTSGPNEQFF. CDR3 DNA sequence: TGTGCCAGCAGGCCCGGGACTAGCGGGCCCAATGAGCAGTTCTTC.

The sample holds a few counts of this clonotype. This chain uses TRBV4-3 with TRBJ2-3; D gene uncertain. The V and J ends lost 0 bases and 9 bases respectively, with 7 bases between them. CDR3 length: 12 amino acids. Germline values: CDR1 LGHNA, CDR2 YSLEER. The CDR3, as DNA: TGCGCCAGCAGCCAAGAAGGAGTAACGCAGTATTTT. Amino acids: CASSQEGVTQYF.